The 16 T cell receptor beta chains given below trace back to one sample, sequenced in a study of control samples from healthy donors and cancer patients. TCRdb's copy holds only in-frame clones and misses some; the assay was immunoSEQ multiplex PCR. The repertoire holds roughly 120,000 clones, with more than 85% as singletons. The sample taken for sequencing was blood. Receptors originate from a woman aged 18-29 years in good health.

The genes are TRBV5-6 and TRBJ2-7; 7 bases map to TRBD1. Germline assignment: CDR1 SGHDT and CDR2 YYEEEE. V was clipped by 0 bases and J by 6 bases; unmatched bases: 3. The CDR3 covers 13 residues. The CDR3 nucleotides read TGTGCCAGCAGCTTGGAACAGGGGACCGAGCAGTACTTC. Encoded protein: CASSLEQGTEQYF.

The chain is built from TRBV30 and TRBJ1-6, with D unresolved. CDR3 length equals 17 residues. Germline V lookup: CDR1 GTSNPN, CDR2 SVGIG (reference sequence). Trimming shortened V by 0 bases and J by 7 bases, and 19 bases separated the two germline ends. CDR3 DNA sequence: TGTGCCTGGAGTGTACTCACTTCGGGTTCTTCAAATTCACCCCTCCACTTT. Encoded protein: CAWSVLTSGSSNSPLHF.

This clone was seen a few times. The genes are TRBV30 and TRBJ1-2, with 8 bases that match TRBD1. J gave up 7 bases and V 0 bases, and 10 bases lay outside the gene matches. The germline gives CDR1 GTSNPN, CDR2 SVGIG (reference sequence). The CDR3 is made up of 15 amino acids. The chain's CDR3 is CAWSVTRTGWSGYTF. In nucleotides, the CDR3 is TGTGCCTGGAGTGTAACCCGGACAGGGTGGTCTGGCTACACCTTC.

V and J are TRBV7-9 and TRBJ2-3; 10 bases match TRBD1. V shed 2 bases, J shed 5 bases, and the junction held 10 bases outside the gene matches. Looked up from germline, CDR1 is SEHNR and CDR2 is FQNEAQ (reference sequence). This CDR3 is built from 17 residues. CDR3 nucleotides: TGTGCCAGCAGCTTAAGGGCCCCCGGGACAGGGGAAGATACGCAGTATTTT. It encodes CASSLRAPGTGEDTQYF.

V gene TRBV27 combines with J gene TRBJ1-2; D gene unclear. The V end lost 6 bases, the J end lost 6 bases, and 20 bases lay between the germline ends. CDR1 is MNHEY and CDR2 is SMNVEV in the germline V gene (reference sequence). The CDR3 consists of 15 residues. DNA of the CDR3: TGTGCCAGCAGCCGCCTCGAGGGTTGGGGTAATGGCTACACCTTC. This codes for CASSRLEGWGNGYTF.

The CDR3: CASSQGANTYEQYF. The CDR3 DNA is TGTGCCAGTTCACAGGGGGCTAATACCTACGAGCAGTACTTC. V and J are TRBV6-6 and TRBJ2-7; 9 nucleotides agree with TRBD1. The CDR3 has 14 residues. The V and J ends lost 9 bases and 2 bases, in that order; junction bases with no gene match: 8. CDR1 and CDR2 from the germline V gene are MNHNY and SVGAGI (reference sequence).

The CDR3 reads CASSIWAGSQYEQYF. CDR3 DNA: TGTGCCAGTAGTATCTGGGCAGGGAGTCAGTACGAGCAGTACTTC. The chain links TRBV19 to TRBJ2-7; D tentatively fits TRBD1 or TRBD2 (5 bases each). The V end lost 3 bases, the J end lost 4 bases, and 16 bases lay between the germline ends. The CDR3 has 15 residues. Germline values: CDR1 LNHDA, CDR2 SQIVND (reference sequence).

This chain connects TRBV20-1 to TRBJ1-1; D is possibly TRBD1 (6 bases). Trimming left V 3 bases short and J 10 bases short, with 30 bases between. The germline V gene encodes CDR1 DFQATT and CDR2 SNEGSKA (reference sequence). This CDR3 spans 17 amino acids. The CDR3 sequence: CSASLPLGAGEHPGAFF. The DNA for the CDR3 is TGCAGTGCTAGTCTTCCATTGGGGGCGGGGGAACACCCCGGAGCTTTCTTT.

The chain is built from TRBV2 and TRBJ2-7, with TRBD2 as a possible D gene (6 bases). This CDR3 is 15 amino acids long. CDR1 and CDR2 (germline): SNHLY, FYNNEI. V lost 5 bases and J lost 3, with 17 bases in between. CDR3 protein: CASSNPGTHFYEQYF. Here the CDR3 DNA reads TGTGCCAGCAGTAATCCCGGGACTCACTTCTACGAGCAGTACTTC.

The rearrangement links TRBV9 to TRBJ2-2, with D possibly TRBD2 on 6 matching bases. V was trimmed by 1 base and J by 3 bases, leaving 10 bases between them. The CDR3 has 15 residues. The germline gives CDR1 SGDLS, CDR2 YYNGEE. CDR3 DNA sequence: TGTGCCAGCAGCGTACAGGGCGGGGACACCGGGGAGCTGTTTTTT. It specifies CASSVQGGDTGELFF.

The chain couples TRBV10-1 to TRBJ1-5, with TRBD1 identical over 8 bases. Unmatched junction bases numbered 12, after V lost 9 bases and J lost 11 bases. Germline V gene lookup returns CDR1 WNHNN and CDR2 SYGVQD (reference sequence). The CDR3 runs 13 residues. CDR3 coding DNA: TGCGCCAGGGAGGACAGGGACTATCAATCCCAGCATTTT. Amino acids: CAREDRDYQSQHF.

This chain joins TRBV6-2 or TRBV6-3 and TRBJ2-3; D possibly corresponds to TRBD1 (7 bases). CDR1 is MNHEY, CDR2 SVGEGT, per germline. The V gene lost 6 bases and the J gene lost 2 bases, with 18 bases spanning the gap. There are 16 residues in the CDR3. The CDR3 nucleotides read TGTGCCAGCAGCCCACGGGGGACAGCTTCCACAGATACGCAGTATTTT. Protein product: CASSPRGTASTDTQYF.

This chain links TRBV5-6 with TRBJ2-5; 7 nucleotides line up with TRBD2. V lost 2 bases and J lost 4; bases outside the gene matches: 14. The germline gives CDR1 SGHDT, CDR2 YYEEEE. This CDR3 is 17 amino acids long. The CDR3 is CASSLYRLPGGIETQYF. In DNA form, the CDR3 reads TGTGCCAGCAGCTTATACCGCCTCCCGGGGGGAATAGAGACCCAGTACTTC.

The CDR3 DNA reads TGTGCCACCAGTGCCACCCACCAAGAGGGGGCCGGGGAGCTGTTTTTT. This gives the protein CATSATHQEGAGELFF. The rearrangement links TRBV24-1 to TRBJ2-2; perhaps TRBD1 as D (6 bases). Germline-derived CDR1 and CDR2 are KGHDR and SFDVKD. V lost 5 bases to trimming and J lost 6 bases, with 18 bases between them. The CDR3 has 16 amino acids.

The chain carries TRBV6-1 and TRBJ2-2; tentatively, D is TRBD2 (6 bases). The germline gives CDR1 MNHNS, CDR2 SASEGT. This CDR3 spans 15 amino acids. Trimming left V 3 bases short and J 2 bases short, with 10 bases between. In nucleotides, the CDR3 is TGTGCCAGCAGTGATGGAGGGGTTAACACCGGGGAGCTGTTTTTT. Amino acids: CASSDGGVNTGELFF.

The V gene is TRBV27, the J gene TRBJ1-1, with no clear D. There are 13 residues in the CDR3. Germline loops: CDR1 MNHEY, CDR2 SMNVEV (reference sequence). The germline V and J ends were trimmed by 8 bases and 1 base, with 11 bases remaining between them. The CDR3 sequence: CASGKTRNTEAFF. CDR3 DNA: TGTGCCAGCGGCAAAACAAGGAACACTGAAGCTTTCTTT.